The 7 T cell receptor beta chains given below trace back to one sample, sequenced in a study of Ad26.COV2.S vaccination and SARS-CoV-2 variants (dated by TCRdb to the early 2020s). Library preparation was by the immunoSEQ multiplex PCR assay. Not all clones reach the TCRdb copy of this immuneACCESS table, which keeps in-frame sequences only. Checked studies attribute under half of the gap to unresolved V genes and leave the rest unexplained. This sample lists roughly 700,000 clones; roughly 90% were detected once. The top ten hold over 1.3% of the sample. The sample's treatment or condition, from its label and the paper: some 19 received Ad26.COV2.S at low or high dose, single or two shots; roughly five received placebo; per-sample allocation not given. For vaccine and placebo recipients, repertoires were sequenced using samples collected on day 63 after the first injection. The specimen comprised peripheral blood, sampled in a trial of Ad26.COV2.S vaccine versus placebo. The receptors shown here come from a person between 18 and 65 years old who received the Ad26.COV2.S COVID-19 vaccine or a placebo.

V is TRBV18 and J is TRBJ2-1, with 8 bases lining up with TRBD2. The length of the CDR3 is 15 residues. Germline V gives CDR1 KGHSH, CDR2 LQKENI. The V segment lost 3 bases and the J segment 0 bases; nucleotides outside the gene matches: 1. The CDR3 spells CASSPLAGSYNEQFF. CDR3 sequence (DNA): TGTGCCAGCTCACCTCTAGCGGGCTCCTACAATGAGCAGTTCTTC.

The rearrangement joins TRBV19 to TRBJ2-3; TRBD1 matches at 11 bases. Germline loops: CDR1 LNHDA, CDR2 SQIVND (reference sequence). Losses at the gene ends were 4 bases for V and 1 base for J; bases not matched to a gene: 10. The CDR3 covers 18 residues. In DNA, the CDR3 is TGTGCCAGTAGTAGCCAACGGACAGGGGGCGTTGGCACAGATACGCAGTATTTT. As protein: CASSSQRTGGVGTDTQYF.

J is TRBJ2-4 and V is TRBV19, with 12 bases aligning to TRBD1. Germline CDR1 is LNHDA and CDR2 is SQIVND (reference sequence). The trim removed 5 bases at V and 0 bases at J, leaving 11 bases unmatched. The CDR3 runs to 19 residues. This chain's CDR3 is CASSVSGQGAQVAKNIQYF. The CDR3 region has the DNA TGTGCCAGTAGTGTGTCGGGACAGGGGGCGCAGGTAGCCAAAAACATTCAGTACTTC.

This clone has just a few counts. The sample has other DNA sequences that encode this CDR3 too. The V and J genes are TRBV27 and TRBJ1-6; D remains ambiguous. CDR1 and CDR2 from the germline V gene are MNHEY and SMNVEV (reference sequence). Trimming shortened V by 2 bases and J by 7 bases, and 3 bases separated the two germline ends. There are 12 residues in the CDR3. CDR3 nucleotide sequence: TGTGCCAGCAGTTTACGCAATTCACCCCTCCACTTT. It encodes CASSLRNSPLHF.

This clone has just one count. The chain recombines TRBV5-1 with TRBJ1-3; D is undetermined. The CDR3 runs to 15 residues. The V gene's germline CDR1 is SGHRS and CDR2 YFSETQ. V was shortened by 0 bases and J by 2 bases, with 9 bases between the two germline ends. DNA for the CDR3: TGCGCCAGCAGCTTGGGACCGTCTGCTGGAAACACCATATATTTT. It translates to CASSLGPSAGNTIYF.

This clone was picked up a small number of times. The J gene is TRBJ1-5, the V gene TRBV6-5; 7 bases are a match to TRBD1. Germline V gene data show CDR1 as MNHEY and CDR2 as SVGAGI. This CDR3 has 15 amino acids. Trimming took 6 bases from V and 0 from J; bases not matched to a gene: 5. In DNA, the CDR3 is TGTGCCAGCAGGCCACAGGGGAATAGCAATCAGCCCCAGCATTTT. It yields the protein CASRPQGNSNQPQHF.

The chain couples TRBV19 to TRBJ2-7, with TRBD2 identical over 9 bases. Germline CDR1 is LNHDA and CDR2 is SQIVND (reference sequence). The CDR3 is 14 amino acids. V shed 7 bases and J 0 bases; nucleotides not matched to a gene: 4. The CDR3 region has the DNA TGTGCCAGTAATCAGCGGGGGGTCTCCTACGAGCAGTACTTC. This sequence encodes CASNQRGVSYEQYF.